The rows below give T cell receptor beta chains drawn from one sample of a study of human thymus T cells. The assay was immunoSEQ multiplex PCR, and TCRdb's table has in-frame clones only and misses some. This table has some 44,000 clones, 95% appearing once. The material sequenced was blood. The receptors were sampled from a girl less than two years old with a congenital heart defect but otherwise immunologically healthy. Both conserved end residues are part of each CDR3. D genes are given only for firm matches.

V: TRBV28
D: -
CDR3: CASSLRGRRVSPDTQYF

V: TRBV4-1
D: TRBD2
CDR3: CASSQVSSGSYNEQFF

V: TRBV5-1
D: -
CDR3: CASSLDAGIGGYTF

V: TRBV6-1
D: -
CDR3: CASSERGVGTDTQYF

V: TRBV7-9
D: TRBD2
CDR3: CASSSLAGEDGDTQYF

V: TRBV19
D: -
CDR3: CASSSDYSNQPQHF

V: TRBV19
D: TRBD2
CDR3: CASSIGGGTSGRVSQETQYF

V: TRBV9
D: -
CDR3: CASSVAGLGLASASYNEQFF

V: TRBV7-2
D: TRBD1
CDR3: CASRPTGTGTYEQYF

V: TRBV5-4
D: -
CDR3: CASSLGLEYYGYTF

V: TRBV4-3
D: -
CDR3: CASSQVFRTYNEQFF

V: TRBV2
D: -
CDR3: CASKYKTAGELFF

V: TRBV7-9
D: TRBD1
CDR3: CAILTGSSYEQYF

V: TRBV18
D: TRBD1
CDR3: CASSHLTGTHTIYF

V: TRBV11-2
D: -
CDR3: CASSRGRTYGYTF

V: TRBV7-9
D: TRBD2
CDR3: CASSLGTSGRPNEQFF

V: TRBV28
D: TRBD2
CDR3: CASIPPGLAGEQFF

V: TRBV30
D: TRBD2
CDR3: CAWTSGRGYNEQFF

V: TRBV4-1
D: -
CDR3: CASSQGTLPPTGELFF

V: TRBV5-4
D: -
CDR3: CASSLAAAGVEDTQYF

V: TRBV19
D: -
CDR3: CASRGGRGSSYEQYF

V: TRBV5-8
D: -
CDR3: CASSHRSHQETQYF

V: TRBV6-1
D: -
CDR3: CASRPGMNTEAFF

V: TRBV5-8
D: TRBD2
CDR3: CASRITTLAVFNEQFF

V: TRBV6-1
D: TRBD1
CDR3: CASDTGGGYEQYF

V: TRBV7-9
D: -
CDR3: CASSPGRQETQYF

V: TRBV4-1
D: -
CDR3: CASSQDLSTSAYEQYF

V: TRBV11-3
D: TRBD2
CDR3: CASSLLAGGSYNEQFF

V: TRBV27
D: TRBD2
CDR3: CASSFLAGGTGELFF

V: TRBV11-3
D: TRBD1
CDR3: CASSFAQDRGLETQYF

V: TRBV28
D: -
CDR3: CASNQGKYEQYF

V: TRBV7-8
D: -
CDR3: CASSLMGDQPQHF

V: TRBV7-8
D: -
CDR3: CASSYHPGQGGLDTQYF

V: TRBV19
D: -
CDR3: CASSIAGQGGSGYTF

V: TRBV27
D: -
CDR3: CASSLLGPGFASTDTQYF

V: TRBV27
D: -
CDR3: CASCRSGRARYEQYF

V: TRBV5-1
D: TRBD2
CDR3: CASSFLPSGRAEAWQYF

V: TRBV7-3
D: TRBD2
CDR3: CASSLTSGSTDTQYF

V: TRBV5-6
D: -
CDR3: CASSLEGIHEQYF

V: TRBV28
D: -
CDR3: CASTILGSNYGYTF

V: TRBV10-3
D: -
CDR3: CAISGRTDNEQFF

V: TRBV11-2
D: -
CDR3: CASSLIVVPGLAYEQYF

V: TRBV7-9
D: -
CDR3: CASSSSNLMGEKLFF

V: TRBV10-3
D: TRBD2
CDR3: CAISERGTSGNEQFF

V: TRBV9
D: -
CDR3: CASRDSHNEKLFF

V: TRBV28
D: -
CDR3: CASSWGPGDRELFF

V: TRBV7-9
D: TRBD2
CDR3: CASSRTSAGNEQFF

V: TRBV7-2
D: -
CDR3: CASSHPAGLEQYF